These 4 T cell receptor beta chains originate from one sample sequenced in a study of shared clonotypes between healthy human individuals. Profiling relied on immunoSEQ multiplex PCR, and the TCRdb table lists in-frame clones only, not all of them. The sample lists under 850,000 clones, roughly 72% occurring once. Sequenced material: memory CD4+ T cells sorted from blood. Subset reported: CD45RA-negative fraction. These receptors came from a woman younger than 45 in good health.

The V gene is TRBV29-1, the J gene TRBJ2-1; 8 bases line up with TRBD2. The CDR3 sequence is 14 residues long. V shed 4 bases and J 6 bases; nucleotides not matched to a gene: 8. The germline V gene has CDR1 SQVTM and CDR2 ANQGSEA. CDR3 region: CSVVFPGLVNEQFF. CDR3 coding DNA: TGCAGCGTTGTCTTTCCGGGACTAGTCAATGAGCAGTTCTTC.

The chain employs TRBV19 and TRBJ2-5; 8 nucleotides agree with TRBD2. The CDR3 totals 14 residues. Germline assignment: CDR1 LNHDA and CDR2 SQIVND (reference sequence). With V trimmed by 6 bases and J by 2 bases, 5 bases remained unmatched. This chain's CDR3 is CASRRTSSQETQYF. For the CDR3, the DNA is TGTGCCAGTAGAAGGACTAGCAGTCAAGAGACCCAGTACTTC.

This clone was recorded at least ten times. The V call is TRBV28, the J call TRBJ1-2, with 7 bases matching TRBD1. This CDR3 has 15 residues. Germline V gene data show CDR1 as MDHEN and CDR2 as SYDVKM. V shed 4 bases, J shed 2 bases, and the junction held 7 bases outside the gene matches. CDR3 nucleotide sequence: TGTGCCAGCAGTTCCCTGGGAGGGGGCAACTATGGCTACACCTTC. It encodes CASSSLGGGNYGYTF.

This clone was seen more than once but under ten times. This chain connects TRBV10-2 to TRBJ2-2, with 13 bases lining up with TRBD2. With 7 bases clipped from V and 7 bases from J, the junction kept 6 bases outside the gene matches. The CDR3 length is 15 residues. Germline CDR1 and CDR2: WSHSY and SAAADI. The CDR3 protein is CASTGLAGELGELFF. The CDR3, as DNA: TGCGCCAGCACTGGACTAGCGGGAGAGCTCGGGGAGCTGTTTTTT.